These 27 T cell receptor beta chains were all obtained from the same sample, sequenced in a study of technical replicates of blood from a few donors. Only in-frame clones appear in the TCRdb table, and some are missing; sequencing was by immunoSEQ multiplex PCR. The repertoire includes 100,000 or so clones, 90% to 97% of them detected once, and roughly 0.35% sits in the top ten. Sequenced input: T cells isolated from PBMCs. The receptors shown here come from a human donor in good health.

The rearrangement uses TRBV5-1 and TRBJ2-1; 7 nucleotides match TRBD1. This CDR3 region has 14 residues. Unmatched junction bases numbered 10, after V lost 6 bases and J lost 7 bases. Germline CDR1 reads SGHRS; CDR2 reads YFSETQ. Here the CDR3 DNA reads TGCGCCAGCAATGACAGGGCATTAGAAAATGAGCAGTTCTTC. Its translation is CASNDRALENEQFF.

The chain's CDR3 is CASSLVRGDTDTQYF. For the CDR3, the DNA is TGTGCCAGCAGCTTAGTGCGGGGTGACACAGATACGCAGTATTTT. The chain combines TRBV7-3 with TRBJ2-3; perhaps TRBD2 as D (6 bases). Trimming removed 2 bases at V and 2 bases at J, with 11 bases between. This CDR3 has 15 residues. The germline V gene has CDR1 SGHTA and CDR2 FQGTGA.

V and J are TRBV21-1 and TRBJ2-1; the table's TRBD2 call for D was not verified on the DNA. TRBV21-1 is a known pseudogene. This CDR3 has 17 residues. CDR3 sequence reads: CASSKARASETYNEQFF. In nucleotides, the CDR3 is TGTGCCAGCAGCAAAGCGCGGGCTAGCGAGACCTACAATGAGCAGTTCTTC.

This clone was recorded once. This rearrangement joins TRBV19 to TRBJ2-1; 11 bases line up with TRBD2. The CDR3 is made up of 13 amino acids. After removal of 4 bases from V and 14 bases from J, the junction contained 7 bases not matched to a gene. Germline-derived CDR1 and CDR2 are LNHDA and SQIVND (reference sequence). The CDR3 bases are TGTGCCAGTAGTACTAGGACTAGCGGGTCTGAGTTCTTC. This codes for CASSTRTSGSEFF.

This chain links TRBV9 with TRBJ1-5, with TRBD1 as a possible D gene (5 bases). This CDR3 is 14 amino acids long. V lost 1 base and J 2 bases, leaving 7 bases between the germline ends. The V gene's germline CDR1 is SGDLS and CDR2 YYNGEE. CDR3: CASSVSGGNQPQHF. CDR3 DNA sequence: TGTGCCAGCAGCGTATCGGGGGGCAATCAGCCCCAGCATTTT.

V usage is TRBV30 and J usage is TRBJ2-7; D is unclear. The ends were cut back, 2 bases at V and 2 bases at J, with 7 bases in the middle. CDR3 length: 12 residues. Germline V gene data show CDR1 as GTSNPN and CDR2 as SVGIG (reference sequence). The CDR3 DNA reads TGTGCCTGGAGTCCCTCTCCCTACGAGCAGTACTTC. The encoded protein is CAWSPSPYEQYF.

This chain connects TRBV10-3 to TRBJ1-1; 7 positions match TRBD1. The germline V gene has CDR1 ENHRY and CDR2 SYGVKD. Trimming removed 6 bases from V and 0 bases from J; junction bases left unmatched: 4. CDR3 length: 14 residues. DNA for the CDR3: TGTGCCATCAGCAAGGGACAGTTGAACACTGAAGCTTTCTTT. It yields the protein CAISKGQLNTEAFF.

The rearrangement joins TRBV29-1 to TRBJ1-2, with 7 bases that match TRBD1. This CDR3 has 15 amino acids. J was trimmed by 5 bases and V by 7 bases; bases with no gene match: 16. Germline-derived CDR1 and CDR2 are SQVTM and ANQGSEA. The CDR3 DNA is TGCAGCGCAATTTTCACCTGGGACAGCGTATATGGCTACACCTTC. Amino acids: CSAIFTWDSVYGYTF.

V gene TRBV9 combines with J gene TRBJ1-5; D gene ambiguous. Germline V lookup: CDR1 SGDLS, CDR2 YYNGEE. V lost 0 bases and J 5 bases, leaving 9 bases between the germline ends. The CDR3 has 14 amino acids. CDR3: CASSVGLNHQPQHF. For the CDR3, the DNA is TGTGCCAGCAGCGTAGGACTTAACCATCAGCCCCAGCATTTT. The complete variable domain, with remaining parts taken from reference TRBV9 and TRBJ1-5, reads DSGVTQTPKHLITATGQRVTLRCSPRSGDLSVYWYQQSLDQGLQFLIQYYNGEERAKGNILERFSAQQFPDLHSELNLSSLELGDSALYFCASSVGLNHQPQHFGDGTRLSIL.

J is TRBJ2-7 and V is TRBV7-9; perhaps TRBD2 as D (5 bases). V lost 4 bases to trimming and J lost 2 bases, with 12 bases between them. CDR3 length: 14 residues. From germline, CDR1 is SEHNR and CDR2 FQNEAQ (reference sequence). The CDR3 sequence is CASSSGFLTYEQYF. CDR3 bases: TGTGCCAGCAGCTCGGGGTTCCTTACCTACGAGCAGTACTTC. Based on the CDR3 plus reference TRBV7-9 and TRBJ2-7, the full variable domain is DTGVSQNPRHKITKRGQNVTFRCDPISEHNRLYWYRQTLGQGPEFLTYFQNEAQLEKSRLLSDRFSAERPKGSFSTLEIQRTEQGDSAMYLCASSSGFLTYEQYFGPGTRLTVT.

The genes are TRBV6-5 and TRBJ1-2; unclear D gene. The CDR3 is 13 amino acids. The V end lost 3 bases, the J end lost 5 bases, and 10 bases lay between the germline ends. CDR1 is MNHEY and CDR2 is SVGAGI in the germline V gene. The CDR3 region is CASSYTEEYGYTF. The CDR3 DNA is TGTGCCAGCAGTTATACTGAGGAGTATGGCTACACCTTC.

The CDR3 bases are TGTGCCAGCAGCGTAACAGGGTACGGTCAGCCCCAGCATTTT. Translating gives CASSVTGYGQPQHF. The J gene is TRBJ1-5, the V gene TRBV9; maybe TRBD1 (6 bases). Germline V gene lookup returns CDR1 SGDLS and CDR2 YYNGEE. Between the trimmed V and J ends, which lost 1 base and 6 bases, there was a span of 11 bases. CDR3 size: 14 residues. The variable domain in full, with the rest retrieved from reference TRBV9 and TRBJ1-5, is DSGVTQTPKHLITATGQRVTLRCSPRSGDLSVYWYQQSLDQGLQFLIQYYNGEERAKGNILERFSAQQFPDLHSELNLSSLELGDSALYFCASSVTGYGQPQHFGDGTRLSIL.

V usage is TRBV4-1 and J usage is TRBJ2-1; 10 bases fit TRBD2. J lost 5 bases, V lost 2 bases, and 3 bases had no gene match. Germline V gene data show CDR1 as MGHRA and CDR2 as YSYEKL. The CDR3 runs 15 residues. The CDR3 loop reads CASSQLAGADNEQFF. For the CDR3, the DNA is TGCGCCAGCAGCCAACTAGCGGGAGCTGACAATGAGCAGTTCTTC.

This clone was seen a single time. The J gene is TRBJ2-1, the V gene TRBV5-4; 12 nucleotides line up with TRBD2. This CDR3 region has 16 residues. Germline assignment: CDR1 SGHNT and CDR2 YYREEE (reference sequence). The junction had 4 bases not matched to a gene; V was cut back by 4 bases and J by 2 bases. In DNA form, the CDR3 reads TGTGCCAGCAGCAACGGACTAGCGGGAACCTACAATGAGCAGTTCTTC. Its translation: CASSNGLAGTYNEQFF.

This chain connects TRBV10-3 to TRBJ2-7; 8 bases are a match to TRBD2. J lost 4 bases, V lost 0 bases, and 2 bases had no gene match. This CDR3 contains 14 residues. Germline V CDR1 and CDR2: ENHRY, SYGVKD. The chain's CDR3 is CAISESSGKYEQYF. In DNA, the CDR3 is TGTGCCATCAGTGAGTCTAGCGGGAAGTACGAGCAGTACTTC.

The rearrangement uses TRBV18 and TRBJ1-1; 7 bases agree with TRBD1. The V gene end was trimmed by 6 bases and the J gene end by 3 bases; junction bases not matched to a gene: 7. Germline V gives CDR1 KGHSH, CDR2 LQKENI. This CDR3 is 14 amino acids long. CDR3 nucleotides: TGTGCCAGCTCTTGGCGTGACAGGGACACTGAAGCTTTCTTT. Protein product: CASSWRDRDTEAFF.

This chain links TRBV13 with TRBJ2-5; a weak D match, TRBD2 (6 bases). This CDR3 is 16 amino acids long. The germline V gene has CDR1 PRHDT and CDR2 FYEKMQ (reference sequence). Trimming stripped 3 bases from V and 2 bases from J, with 16 bases between. The CDR3 DNA reads as TGTGCCAGCAGCTTTAGGTTAGGCGGGATTCAAGAGACCCAGTACTTC. Residues: CASSFRLGGIQETQYF.

The chain has TRBV29-1 and TRBJ1-1; 8 nucleotides agree with TRBD1. The CDR3 runs to 11 residues. After removal of 6 bases from V and 8 bases from J, the junction contained 5 bases not matched to a gene. Germline CDR1 reads SQVTM; CDR2 reads ANQGSEA. CDR3 nucleotide sequence: TGCAGCGTGGGACAGGCCCTCGAAGCTTTCTTT. It is translated as CSVGQALEAFF.

The chain joins TRBV2 to TRBJ1-2, with 9 bases identical to TRBD1. V was pared by 5 bases and J by 5 bases, with 3 bases of the junction left unmatched. In germline, CDR1 is SNHLY, CDR2 FYNNEI. The CDR3 runs to 13 residues. The CDR3 reads CASSPDRGYGYTF. The CDR3 DNA sequence: TGTGCCAGCAGTCCCGACAGGGGGTATGGCTACACCTTC.

V usage is TRBV19 and J usage is TRBJ1-5; D remains unclear. Trimming removed 0 bases from V and 7 bases from J, with 13 bases in between. Germline CDR1 and CDR2: LNHDA and SQIVND (reference sequence). The CDR3 is made up of 15 amino acids. In DNA form, the CDR3 reads TGTGCCAGTAGTATAGAGCCCTACGGAGCGCAGCCCCAGCATTTT. Its protein is CASSIEPYGAQPQHF.

For the CDR3, the DNA is TGCGCCAGCAGCCTCGGGGAGGGGCGCGTGTTTCGGATAGGCTACACCTTC. Its translation: CASSLGEGRVFRIGYTF. The chain links TRBV5-1 to TRBJ1-2; perhaps TRBD1 as D (5 bases). There are 17 residues in the CDR3. V lost 4 bases and J lost 8, with 27 bases in between. Germline CDR1 and CDR2: SGHRS and YFSETQ.

The chain employs TRBV10-3 and TRBJ2-1, with 14 bases aligning to TRBD2. The trim removed 6 bases at V and 7 bases at J, leaving 8 bases unmatched. This CDR3 spans 16 amino acids. Per the germline V gene, CDR1 is ENHRY and CDR2 is SYGVKD. CDR3 DNA sequence: TGTGCCATCAGCCTCCGGGGACTAGCGGGAGCGAATGAGCAGTTCTTC. Its translation: CAISLRGLAGANEQFF.

The V gene is TRBV6-6, the J gene TRBJ1-3; D uncertain. The CDR3 runs to 15 residues. V was trimmed by 4 bases and J by 4 bases, leaving 14 bases between them. CDR1 is MNHNY, CDR2 SVGAGI, per germline (reference sequence). DNA for the CDR3: TGTGCCAGCAGTTTACGCGGGGTGGAAGGAAACACCATATATTTT. It yields the protein CASSLRGVEGNTIYF.

The V gene is TRBV5-6, the J gene TRBJ1-2, with no clear D. The germline gives CDR1 SGHDT, CDR2 YYEEEE. CDR3 length: 12 residues. Trimming cost V 6 bases and J 8 bases, with 14 bases left between them. This CDR3 reads CASTLGGNGYTF. CDR3 nucleotides: TGTGCCAGCACCCTAGGCGGGAACGGCTACACCTTC. Drawing the rest from reference TRBV5-6 and TRBJ1-2, the complete variable domain is DAGVTQSPTHLIKTRGQQVTLRCSPKSGHDTVSWYQQALGQGPQFIFQYYEEEERQRGNFPDRFSGHQFPNYSSELNVNALLLGDSALYLCASTLGGNGYTFGSGTRLTVV.

The DNA for the CDR3 is TGTGCCAGCAGCCCCGGGACAGGGAACACTGAAGCTTTCTTT. It codes for CASSPGTGNTEAFF. This chain joins TRBV11-2 and TRBJ1-1; 8 bases agree with TRBD1. V lost 5 bases, J lost 1 base, and 3 bases stayed unmatched. This CDR3 contains 14 residues. Germline V gene data show CDR1 as SGHAT and CDR2 as FQNNGV.

The rearrangement links TRBV30 to TRBJ2-3; the D gene is possibly TRBD1 (7 bases). Between the trimmed V and J ends, which lost 2 bases and 5 bases, there was a span of 20 bases. This CDR3 comprises 16 residues. Germline V gene data show CDR1 as GTSNPN and CDR2 as SVGIG (reference sequence). The CDR3 nucleotides are TGTGCCTGGAGTACCAATTGGGCAGGGGGGATAGATACGCAGTATTTT. It encodes CAWSTNWAGGIDTQYF.

This chain connects TRBV9 to TRBJ2-2, with 8 bases matching TRBD2. The V gene end was trimmed by 1 base and the J gene end by 7 bases; junction bases not matched to a gene: 9. CDR3 length: 16 amino acids. Looked up from germline, CDR1 is SGDLS and CDR2 is YYNGEE. DNA of the CDR3: TGTGCCAGCAGCGTAACATTTAGCGGGACGGTCGGGGAGCTGTTTTTT. Translation: CASSVTFSGTVGELFF.